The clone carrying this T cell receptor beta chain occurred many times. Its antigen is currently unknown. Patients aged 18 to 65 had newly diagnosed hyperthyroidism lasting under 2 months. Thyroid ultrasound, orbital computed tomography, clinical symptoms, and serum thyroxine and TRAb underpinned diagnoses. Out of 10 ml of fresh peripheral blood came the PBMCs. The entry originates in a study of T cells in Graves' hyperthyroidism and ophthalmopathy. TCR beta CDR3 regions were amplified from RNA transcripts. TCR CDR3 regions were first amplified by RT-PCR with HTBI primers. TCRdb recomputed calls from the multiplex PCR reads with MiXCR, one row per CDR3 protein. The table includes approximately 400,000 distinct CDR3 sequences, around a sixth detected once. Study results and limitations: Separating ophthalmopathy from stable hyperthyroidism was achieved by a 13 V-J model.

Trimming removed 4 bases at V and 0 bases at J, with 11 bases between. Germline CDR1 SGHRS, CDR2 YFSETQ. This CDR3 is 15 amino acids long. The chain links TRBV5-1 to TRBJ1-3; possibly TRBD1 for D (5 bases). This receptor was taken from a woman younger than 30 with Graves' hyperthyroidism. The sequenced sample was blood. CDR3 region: CASSRTSNSGNTIYF. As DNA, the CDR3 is TGCGCCAGCAGCCGGACATCAAACTCTGGAAACACCATATATTTT.